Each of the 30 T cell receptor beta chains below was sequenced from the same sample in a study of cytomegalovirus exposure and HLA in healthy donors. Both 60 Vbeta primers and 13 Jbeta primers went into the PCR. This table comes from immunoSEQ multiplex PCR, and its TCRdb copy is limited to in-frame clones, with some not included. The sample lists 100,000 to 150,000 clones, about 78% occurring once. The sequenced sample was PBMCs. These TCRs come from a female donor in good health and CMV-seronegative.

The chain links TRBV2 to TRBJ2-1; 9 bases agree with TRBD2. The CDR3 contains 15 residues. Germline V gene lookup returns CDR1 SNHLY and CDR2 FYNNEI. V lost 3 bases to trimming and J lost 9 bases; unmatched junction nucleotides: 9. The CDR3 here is CASSDFGGRVTEQFF. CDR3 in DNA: TGTGCCAGCAGTGATTTTGGCGGGAGGGTAACTGAGCAGTTCTTC.

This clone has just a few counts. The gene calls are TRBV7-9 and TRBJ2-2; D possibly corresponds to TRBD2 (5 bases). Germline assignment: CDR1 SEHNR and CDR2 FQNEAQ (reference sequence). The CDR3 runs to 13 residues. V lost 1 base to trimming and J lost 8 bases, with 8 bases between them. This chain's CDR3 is CASSLEREGELFF. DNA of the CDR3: TGTGCCAGCAGCTTAGAACGGGAAGGGGAGCTGTTTTTT.

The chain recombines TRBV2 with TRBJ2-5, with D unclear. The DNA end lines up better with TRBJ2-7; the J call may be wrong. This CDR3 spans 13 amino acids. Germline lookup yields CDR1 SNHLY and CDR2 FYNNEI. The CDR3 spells CAVPSSSSYEQYF. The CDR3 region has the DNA TGTGCCGTCCCCAGCAGTAGCTCCTACGAGCAGTACTTC.

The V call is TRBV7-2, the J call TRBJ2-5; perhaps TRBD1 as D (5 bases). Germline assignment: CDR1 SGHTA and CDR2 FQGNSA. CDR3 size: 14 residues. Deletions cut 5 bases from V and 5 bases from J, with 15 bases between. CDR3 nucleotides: TGTGCCAGCAGCCCTGAGGCAGGGCGGGAGACCCAGTACTTC. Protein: CASSPEAGRETQYF.

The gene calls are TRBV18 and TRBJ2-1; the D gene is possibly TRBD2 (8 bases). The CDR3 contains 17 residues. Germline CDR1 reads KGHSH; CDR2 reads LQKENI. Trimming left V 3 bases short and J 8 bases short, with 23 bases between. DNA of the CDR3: TGTGCCAGCTCACCCGGGGGGGACAGACAATCTAGGGATGAGCAGTTCTTC. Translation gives CASSPGGDRQSRDEQFF.

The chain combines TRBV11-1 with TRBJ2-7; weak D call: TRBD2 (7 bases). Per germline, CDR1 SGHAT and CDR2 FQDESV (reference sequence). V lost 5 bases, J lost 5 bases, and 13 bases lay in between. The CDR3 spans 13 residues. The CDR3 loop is CASSHRAGDEQYF. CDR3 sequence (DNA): TGTGCCAGCAGCCACAGGGCGGGGGACGAGCAGTACTTC.

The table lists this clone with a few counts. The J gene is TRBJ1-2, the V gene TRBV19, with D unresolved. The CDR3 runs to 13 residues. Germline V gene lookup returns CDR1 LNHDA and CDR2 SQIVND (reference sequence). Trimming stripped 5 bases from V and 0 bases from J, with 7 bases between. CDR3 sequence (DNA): TGTGCCAGTAGTTTTCGGGCTAACTATGGCTACACCTTC. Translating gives CASSFRANYGYTF.

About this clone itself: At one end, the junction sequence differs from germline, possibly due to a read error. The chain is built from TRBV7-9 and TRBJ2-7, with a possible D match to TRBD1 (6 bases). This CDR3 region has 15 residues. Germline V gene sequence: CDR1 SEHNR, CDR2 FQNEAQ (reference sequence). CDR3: CASTLGQGLSYEQYF. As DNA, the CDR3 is TGTGCCAGCACCTTAGGGCAGGGGCTTTCCTACGAGCAGTACTTC.

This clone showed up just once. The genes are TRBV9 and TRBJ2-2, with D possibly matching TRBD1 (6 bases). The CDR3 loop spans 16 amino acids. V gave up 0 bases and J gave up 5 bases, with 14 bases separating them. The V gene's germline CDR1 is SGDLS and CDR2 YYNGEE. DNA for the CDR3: TGTGCCAGCAGCGTAGTCGGGACACTTTTAACCGGGGAGCTGTTTTTT. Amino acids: CASSVVGTLLTGELFF. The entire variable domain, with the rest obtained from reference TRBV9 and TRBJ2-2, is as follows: DSGVTQTPKHLITATGQRVTLRCSPRSGDLSVYWYQQSLDQGLQFLIQYYNGEERAKGNILERFSAQQFPDLHSELNLSSLELGDSALYFCASSVVGTLLTGELFFGEGSRLTVL.

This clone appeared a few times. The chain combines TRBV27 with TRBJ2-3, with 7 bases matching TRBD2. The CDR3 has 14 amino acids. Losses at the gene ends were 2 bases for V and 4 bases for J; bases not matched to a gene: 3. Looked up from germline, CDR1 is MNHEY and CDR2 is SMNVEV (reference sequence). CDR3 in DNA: TGTGCCAGCAGTTTAGCGGGAGTGGCAGATACGCAGTATTTT. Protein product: CASSLAGVADTQYF.

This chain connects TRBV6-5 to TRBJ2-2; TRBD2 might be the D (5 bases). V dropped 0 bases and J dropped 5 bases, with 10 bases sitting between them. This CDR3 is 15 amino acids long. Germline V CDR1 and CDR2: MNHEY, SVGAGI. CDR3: CASSYSTRGTGELFF. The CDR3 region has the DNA TGTGCCAGCAGTTACTCTACGAGAGGGACCGGGGAGCTGTTTTTT.

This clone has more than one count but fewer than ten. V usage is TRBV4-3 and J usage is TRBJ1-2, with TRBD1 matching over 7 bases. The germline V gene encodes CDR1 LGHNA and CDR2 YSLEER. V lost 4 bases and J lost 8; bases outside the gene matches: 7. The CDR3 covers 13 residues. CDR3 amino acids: CASSPGQEGGYTF. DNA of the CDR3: TGCGCCAGCAGCCCCGGACAGGAGGGCGGCTACACCTTC.

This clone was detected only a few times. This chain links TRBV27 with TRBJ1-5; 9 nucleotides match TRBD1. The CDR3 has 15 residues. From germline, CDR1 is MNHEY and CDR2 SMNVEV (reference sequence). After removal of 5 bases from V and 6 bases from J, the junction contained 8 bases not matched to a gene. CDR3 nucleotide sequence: TGTGCCAGCAGTCCACAGGGGGCGGTTGGTCAGCCCCAGCATTTT. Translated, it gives CASSPQGAVGQPQHF.

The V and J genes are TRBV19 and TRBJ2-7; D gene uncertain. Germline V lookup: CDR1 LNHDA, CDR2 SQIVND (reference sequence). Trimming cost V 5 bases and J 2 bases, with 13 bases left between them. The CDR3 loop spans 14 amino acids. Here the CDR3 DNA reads TGTGCCAGTAGTGAAGGATGGAGTACCTACGAGCAGTACTTC. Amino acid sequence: CASSEGWSTYEQYF.

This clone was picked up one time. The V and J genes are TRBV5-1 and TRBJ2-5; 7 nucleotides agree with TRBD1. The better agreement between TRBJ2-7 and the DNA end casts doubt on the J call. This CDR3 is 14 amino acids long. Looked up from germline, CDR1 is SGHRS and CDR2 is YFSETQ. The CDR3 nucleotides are TGCGCCAGCAGCTTGGTAGGGGACAGTTACGAGCAGTACTTC. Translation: CASSLVGDSYEQYF.

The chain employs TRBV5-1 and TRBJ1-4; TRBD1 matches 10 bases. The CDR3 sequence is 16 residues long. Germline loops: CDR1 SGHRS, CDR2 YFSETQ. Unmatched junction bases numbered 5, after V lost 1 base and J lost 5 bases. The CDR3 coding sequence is TGCGCCAGCAGCTTGTCGGGACAGGGGAACAATGAAAAACTGTTTTTT. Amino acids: CASSLSGQGNNEKLFF.

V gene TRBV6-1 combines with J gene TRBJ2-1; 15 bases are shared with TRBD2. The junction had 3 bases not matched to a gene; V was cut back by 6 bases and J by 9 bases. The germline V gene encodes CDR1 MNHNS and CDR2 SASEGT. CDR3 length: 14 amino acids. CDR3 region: CASRPGLAGGEQFF. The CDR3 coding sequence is TGTGCCAGCAGACCGGGACTAGCGGGAGGTGAGCAGTTCTTC.

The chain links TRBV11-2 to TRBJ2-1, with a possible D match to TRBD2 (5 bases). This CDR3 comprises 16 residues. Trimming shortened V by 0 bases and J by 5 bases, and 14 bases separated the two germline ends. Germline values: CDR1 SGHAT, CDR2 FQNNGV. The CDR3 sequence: CASSLDRPGINNEQFF. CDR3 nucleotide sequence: TGTGCCAGCAGCTTAGATAGGCCGGGGATAAACAATGAGCAGTTCTTC.

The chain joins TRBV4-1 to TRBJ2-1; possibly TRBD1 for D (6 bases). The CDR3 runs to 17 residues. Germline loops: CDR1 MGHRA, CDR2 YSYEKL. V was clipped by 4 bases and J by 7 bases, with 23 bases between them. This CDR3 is CASSPVVGRGFRNEQFF. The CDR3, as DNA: TGCGCCAGCAGCCCCGTCGTGGGCAGGGGCTTTCGTAATGAGCAGTTCTTC.

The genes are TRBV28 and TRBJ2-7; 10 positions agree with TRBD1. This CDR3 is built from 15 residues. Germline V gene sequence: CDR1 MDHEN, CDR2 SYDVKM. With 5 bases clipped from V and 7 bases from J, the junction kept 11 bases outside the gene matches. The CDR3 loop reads CASSPPGTGVGEQYF. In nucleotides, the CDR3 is TGTGCCAGCAGTCCCCCCGGGACAGGGGTGGGTGAGCAGTACTTC.

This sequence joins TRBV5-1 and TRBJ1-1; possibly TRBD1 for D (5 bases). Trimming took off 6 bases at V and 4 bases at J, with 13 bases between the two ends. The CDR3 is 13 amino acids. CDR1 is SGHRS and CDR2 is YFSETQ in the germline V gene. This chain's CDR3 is CASTEGGGTEAFF. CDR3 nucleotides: TGCGCCAGCACGGAGGGTGGGGGCACTGAAGCTTTCTTT.

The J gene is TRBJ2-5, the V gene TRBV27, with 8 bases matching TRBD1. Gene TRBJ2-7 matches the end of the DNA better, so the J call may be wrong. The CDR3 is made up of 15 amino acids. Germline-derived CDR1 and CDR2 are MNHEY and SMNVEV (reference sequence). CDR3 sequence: CASSQQGVPSDEQYF. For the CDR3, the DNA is TGTGCCAGCAGCCAACAGGGGGTGCCCTCAGACGAGCAGTACTTC.

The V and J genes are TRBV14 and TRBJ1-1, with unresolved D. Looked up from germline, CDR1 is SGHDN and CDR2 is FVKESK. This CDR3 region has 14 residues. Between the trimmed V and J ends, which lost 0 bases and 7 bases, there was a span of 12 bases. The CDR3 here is CASSQDLAAGEAFF. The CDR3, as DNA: TGTGCCAGCAGCCAAGATCTGGCCGCAGGTGAAGCTTTCTTT.

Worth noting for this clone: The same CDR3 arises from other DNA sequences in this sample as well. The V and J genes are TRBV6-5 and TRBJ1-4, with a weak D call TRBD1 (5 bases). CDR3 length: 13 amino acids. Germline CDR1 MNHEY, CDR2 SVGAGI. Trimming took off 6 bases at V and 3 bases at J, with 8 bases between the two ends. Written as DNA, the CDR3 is TGTGCCAGCAGGGGGGGAGCTAATGAAAAACTGTTTTTT. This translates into CASRGGANEKLFF.

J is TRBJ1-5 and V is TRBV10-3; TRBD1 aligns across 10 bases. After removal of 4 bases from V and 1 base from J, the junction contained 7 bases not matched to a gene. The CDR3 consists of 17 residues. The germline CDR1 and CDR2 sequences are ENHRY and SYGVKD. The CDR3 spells CAISADRGIRSNQPQHF. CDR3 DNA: TGTGCCATCAGTGCGGACAGGGGGATTCGGAGCAATCAGCCCCAGCATTTT.

This chain's CDR3 is CASSPDLYTGELFF. The CDR3 region has the DNA TGTGCCAGCAGTCCCGACTTGTACACCGGGGAGCTGTTTTTT. This sequence joins TRBV6-5 and TRBJ2-2; D uncertain. The CDR3 contains 14 residues. Between the trimmed V and J ends, which lost 5 bases and 3 bases, there was a span of 10 bases. Germline V gives CDR1 MNHEY, CDR2 SVGAGI.

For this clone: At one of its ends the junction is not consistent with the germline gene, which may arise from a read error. The CDR3 is CASSLSSGLAGGNVCF. The CDR3 region has the DNA TGTGCCAGCAGCCTATCCTCGGGACTAGCGGGGGGAAATGTGTGTTTT. The chain has TRBV7-2 and TRBJ2-3, with 15 bases identical to TRBD2. The CDR3 is 16 residues long. Germline assignment: CDR1 SGHTA and CDR2 FQGNSA.

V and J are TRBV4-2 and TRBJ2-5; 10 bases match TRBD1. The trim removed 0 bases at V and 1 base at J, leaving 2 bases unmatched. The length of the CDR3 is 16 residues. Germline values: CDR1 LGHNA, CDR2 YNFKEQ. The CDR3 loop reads CASSQDGTGVQETQYF. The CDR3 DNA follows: TGTGCCAGCAGCCAAGACGGGACAGGGGTCCAAGAGACCCAGTACTTC.

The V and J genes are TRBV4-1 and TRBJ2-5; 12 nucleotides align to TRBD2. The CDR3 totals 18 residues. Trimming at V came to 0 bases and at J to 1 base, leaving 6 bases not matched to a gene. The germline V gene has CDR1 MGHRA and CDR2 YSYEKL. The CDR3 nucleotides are TGCGCCAGCAGCCAAGATCGGGCTAGCGGGAGGGGCCAAGAGACCCAGTACTTC. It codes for CASSQDRASGRGQETQYF.

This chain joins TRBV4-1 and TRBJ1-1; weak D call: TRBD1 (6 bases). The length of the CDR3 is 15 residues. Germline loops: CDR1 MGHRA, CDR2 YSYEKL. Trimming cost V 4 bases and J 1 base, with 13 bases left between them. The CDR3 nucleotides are TGCGCCAGCAGCCGGGGGCCACAGGCGAACACTGAAGCTTTCTTT. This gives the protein CASSRGPQANTEAFF.